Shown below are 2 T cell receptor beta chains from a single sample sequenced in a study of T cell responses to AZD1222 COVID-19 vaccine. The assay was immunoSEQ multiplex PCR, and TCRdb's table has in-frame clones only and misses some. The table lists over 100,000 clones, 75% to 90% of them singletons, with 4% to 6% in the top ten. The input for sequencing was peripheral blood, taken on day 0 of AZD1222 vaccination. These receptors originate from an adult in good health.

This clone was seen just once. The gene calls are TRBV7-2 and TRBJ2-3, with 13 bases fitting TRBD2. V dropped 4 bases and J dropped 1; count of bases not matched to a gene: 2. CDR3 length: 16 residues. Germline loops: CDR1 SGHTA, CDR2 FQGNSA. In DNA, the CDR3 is TGTGCCAGCAGCTCCGGGACTAGCGGGGGCACAGATACGCAGTATTTT. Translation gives CASSSGTSGGTDTQYF.

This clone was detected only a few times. The CDR3: CATNNQGTGGHNSPLHF. In nucleotides, the CDR3 is TGTGCGACGAATAACCAGGGGACAGGGGGCCATAATTCACCCCTCCACTTT. J is TRBJ1-6 and V is TRBV19; TRBD1 matches at 12 bases. This CDR3 is 17 amino acids long. In germline, CDR1 is LNHDA, CDR2 SQIVND (reference sequence).